This T cell receptor beta chain was documented in a study of blood T cell repertoires in COVID-19. This table comes from immunoSEQ multiplex PCR, and its TCRdb copy is limited to in-frame clones, with some not included. The sample consists of about 520,000 clones, 80% to 90% of them appearing once. The germline V gene has CDR1 SGDLS and CDR2 YYNGEE. V dropped 3 bases and J dropped 5; count of bases not matched to a gene: 2. This CDR3 region has 15 residues. This sequence originates from a human donor in a cohort sampled during active COVID-19. V gene TRBV9 combines with J gene TRBJ2-1; 13 bases align to TRBD2. Sequencing was carried out using peripheral blood. The CDR3 nucleotides read TGTGCCAGCAGCGGGACTAGCGGGAGAGACAATGAGCAGTTCTTC. Translated: CASSGTSGRDNEQFF.